The present TCR beta chain was sequenced within a study of blood T cells in healthy people across ages. Study results and caveats: Naive T cell percentage showed a strong correlation with TCR beta diversity.

As regards this clonotype: Its target is unknown.

Researchers collected 7.5 to 10 milliliters of peripheral blood from every single donor. The CDR3 consists of 14 residues. The V and J ends lost 6 bases and 9 bases respectively, with 18 bases between them. Germline assignment: CDR1 SGHTA and CDR2 FQGNSA. A second PCR, run for roughly 7 to 11 cycles, used a sample-barcoded 5' primer plus a J-beta primer mix. TCRdb reanalysed the 5' RACE reads using MiXCR and keeps one entry per CDR3 protein. The sample shows 850,000 or so distinct CDR3 sequences, about 30% of them seen only once. The sequenced sample consisted of blood. The genes are TRBV7-2 and TRBJ1-5, with a weak D call TRBD1 (5 bases). The clonotype originates from an elderly woman in good health. The CDR3 DNA reads TGTGCCAGCAGAAGGGACGATCAAAGGGGGCCCCAGCATTTT. Translated: CASRRDDQRGPQHF.